These T cell receptor beta chains were read from a single sample in a study of neoadjuvant anti-PD-1 for oral cavity cancer. Measured with immunoSEQ multiplex PCR; TCRdb has only the in-frame clones, and not every one. Seen here are about 16,000 clones, 50% to 75% observed once, and the top ten hold approximately 3%. The sample in question was PBMCs, obtained before nivolumab (anti-PD-1) treatment. These TCRs come from a person aged 35-80 years with oral cavity squamous cell carcinoma. Both conserved end residues are part of each CDR3. The order of the fields is CDR3 DNA, CDR3 protein, D gene, V gene, clone size, J gene. A D gene is named only where the DNA matches it firmly. Clone size is shown for a subset of rows, as once, few, many or a class of expanded clone.

TGTGCCATCAGTGATGTCGGCGGGAGGAACTCCTACGAGCAGTACTTC	CAISDVGGRNSYEQYF	TRBD2	TRBV10-3	NA	TRBJ2-7
TGTGCCAGCAGCTTGGATATTGGGGGAACACCCTACGAGCAGTACTTC	CASSLDIGGTPYEQYF	NA	TRBV5-4	NA	TRBJ2-7
TGTGCCAGCAGCACTACTCGAGGGGGTTCTTGGGATGAGCAGTTCTTC	CASSTTRGGSWDEQFF	NA	TRBV9	NA	TRBJ2-1
TGTGCCAGCAGTGACTGGGGACAGGGGGCGCTTAGCAATCAGCCCCAGCATTTT	CASSDWGQGALSNQPQHF	TRBD1	TRBV6-4	NA	TRBJ1-5
TGTGCCAGCAGTTACGGGTGGGGTAGCCACGAGCAGTACTTC	CASSYGWGSHEQYF	NA	TRBV6-5	NA	TRBJ2-7
TGCGCCAGCAGCCCGCCGAGCGGGGGAACTTACAATGAGCAGTTCTTC	CASSPPSGGTYNEQFF	TRBD2	TRBV5-1	NA	TRBJ2-1
TGTGCCAGCAGCCAGCGGGAGGGCTCCTACGAGCAGTACTTC	CASSQREGSYEQYF	TRBD2	TRBV13	NA	TRBJ2-7
TGTGCCAGCAGTGAAAAAACAGCCTTTAATGAAAAACTGTTTTTT	CASSEKTAFNEKLFF	NA	TRBV25-1	NA	TRBJ1-4
TGTGCCAGCAGCAATCTGTTGGGACCTGGAAACACCATATATTTT	CASSNLLGPGNTIYF	NA	TRBV5-5	NA	TRBJ1-3
TGTGCCAGCAGCGAGCGTACAGGCTCGCAGCAAGAGACCCAGTACTTC	CASSERTGSQQETQYF	NA	TRBV7-8	NA	TRBJ2-5
TGTGCCATCAGTGAGTCTGCAGGGCAATCCTACGAGCAGTACTTC	CAISESAGQSYEQYF	NA	TRBV10-3	few	TRBJ2-7
TGTGCCTCAACAGGGACGGGCACTGAAGCTTTCTTT	CASTGTGTEAFF	NA	TRBV10-3	few	TRBJ1-1
TGTGCCTGGAGTCCACAGGGGCAAGAAGCTTTCTTT	CAWSPQGQEAFF	TRBD1	TRBV30	once	TRBJ1-1
TGTGCCAGTAGCGTACAGGGGACTTACGAGCAGTACTTC	CASSVQGTYEQYF	NA	TRBV19	few	TRBJ2-7
TGCGCCAGCAGCTTGGGACTAGCGGGAGCCTCCTACGAGCAGTACTTC	CASSLGLAGASYEQYF	TRBD2	TRBV5-1	NA	TRBJ2-7
TGTGCCAGCAGTTTGCCCCAACAGGGGTCAGAGACCCAGTACTTC	CASSLPQQGSETQYF	TRBD1	TRBV28	NA	TRBJ2-5
TGTGCCAGCAGCTTAGGTATAGGACAGACCCAGTACTTC	CASSLGIGQTQYF	NA	TRBV7-2	NA	TRBJ2-5
TGTGCCAGCAGCGTAGTTGGGGAGATCACTGAAGCTTTCTTT	CASSVVGEITEAFF	NA	TRBV9	NA	TRBJ1-1
TGTGCCAGCAGTCGGGACAGGACTAACTATGGCTACACCTTC	CASSRDRTNYGYTF	TRBD1	TRBV6-5	NA	TRBJ1-2
TGTGCCATCAGTGAGTCTCAGGGAAACTACAATGAGCAGTTCTTC	CAISESQGNYNEQFF	NA	TRBV10-3	NA	TRBJ2-1
TGTGCCAGCAGCCCTCTTAGCGGGAGCATGATGAATGAGCAGTTCTTC	CASSPLSGSMMNEQFF	TRBD2	TRBV7-3	NA	TRBJ2-1
TGTGCCAGCAGCAATGGGGGGTCGCGGATAGATAGCAATCAGCCCCAGCATTTT	CASSNGGSRIDSNQPQHF	NA	TRBV21-1	NA	TRBJ1-5
TGTGCCAGCAGAGGGGACTCCCATCAGCCCCAGCATTTT	CASRGDSHQPQHF	NA	TRBV2	few	TRBJ1-5
TGTGCCAGTAGTATGGATGTCAGGAGGGGGCAATCCCACGAGCAGTACTTC	CASSMDVRRGQSHEQYF	NA	TRBV19	NA	TRBJ2-7
TGCAGCGTTGTACTAACTAGCTCCTACAATGAGCAGTTCTTC	CSVVLTSSYNEQFF	NA	TRBV29-1	NA	TRBJ2-1
TGCGCCAGCGGGCGGACAGGGTGGGACGAGCAGTACTTC	CASGRTGWDEQYF	TRBD1	TRBV5-1	NA	TRBJ2-7
TGTGCCAGCAGCTTAGTTTGGACAGGGGGCGACGAGCAGTACTTC	CASSLVWTGGDEQYF	TRBD1	TRBV11-2	NA	TRBJ2-7
TGCAGTGCTGGCTCTAGCCACGAGCAGTACTTC	CSAGSSHEQYF	NA	TRBV20-1	NA	TRBJ2-7
TGTGCCACCAGCAGAGTGCTCACCGGGACTACCTCCTACGAGCAGTACTTC	CATSRVLTGTTSYEQYF	TRBD2	TRBV15	NA	TRBJ2-7
TGCGCCAGCACCGTGGAGGCGGGGAGAACCGGTTACAATGAGCAGTTCTTC	CASTVEAGRTGYNEQFF	NA	TRBV5-1	NA	TRBJ2-1
TGCGCCAGCAGCTTGGAAACTACGGGGGCGCTTGGCTACACCTTC	CASSLETTGALGYTF	NA	TRBV5-1	few	TRBJ1-2
TGTGCCTTGGGACAGCCCCAAGAGACCCAGTACTTC	CALGQPQETQYF	TRBD1	TRBV7-9	NA	TRBJ2-5
TGTGCCTGGAGTGAAGGGCCGGGACAGGGGATGAACACTGAAGCTTTCTTT	CAWSEGPGQGMNTEAFF	TRBD1	TRBV30	NA	TRBJ1-1
TGTGCCAGCAGTTTACGGGGCCCTGGGACTAATGAAAAACTGTTTTTT	CASSLRGPGTNEKLFF	NA	TRBV27	few	TRBJ1-4
TGTGCCAGTAGTCCCGGGACAGGGGAGTACGAGCAGTACTTC	CASSPGTGEYEQYF	TRBD1	TRBV19	NA	TRBJ2-7
TGTGCCAGCAGTGTGGGGACGGTAGATGAAAAACTGTTTTTT	CASSVGTVDEKLFF	NA	TRBV2	NA	TRBJ1-4
TGCGCCAGCAGCTTAAGGGGGGGTTACGAGCAGTACTTC	CASSLRGGYEQYF	NA	TRBV5-1	NA	TRBJ2-7
TGTGCCAGCAGCGCCAGGGGTTTGTCCTCCAATGAGCAGTTCTTC	CASSARGLSSNEQFF	NA	TRBV9	NA	TRBJ2-1
TGTGCCAGCAGGCCGGGACTAGCGGGAACAGAGACCCAGTACTTC	CASRPGLAGTETQYF	TRBD2	TRBV6-5	NA	TRBJ2-5
TGTGCTAGCAGCTTAGGGGAGGACACTGAAGCTTTCTTT	CASSLGEDTEAFF	NA	TRBV7-7	NA	TRBJ1-1
TGTGCCAGCAGCCGACTAGGGGACAGCTCTGGAAACACCATATATTTT	CASSRLGDSSGNTIYF	TRBD1	TRBV28	few	TRBJ1-3